This TCR beta chain was retrieved from a study of blood T cells in healthy people across ages. This clonotype was seen a few times. V was pared by 2 bases and J by 2 bases, with 21 bases between. CDR1 and CDR2 from the germline V gene are DFQATT and SNEGSKA (reference sequence). This CDR3 region has 17 residues. A second PCR of roughly 7 to 11 cycles used a sample-barcoded 5' primer and a J-beta primer mix. TCRdb reprocessed the 5' RACE reads via MiXCR and lists one record per CDR3 protein. The sample consists of about 1 million distinct CDR3 sequences, approximately 25% of them appearing once. These records were also assigned to another study, of T cells of mothers and their children.

The chain uses TRBV20-1 and TRBJ2-5, with D perhaps TRBD1 or TRBD2 (5 bases each). Sequenced sample: blood. This TCR was recovered from a girl aged 2 to 10 in good health. CDR3 amino acids: CSARSYGARVVQETQYF. CDR3 sequence (DNA): TGCAGTGCTAGAAGTTACGGGGCCAGGGTTGTTCAAGAGACCCAGTACTTC.